The T cell receptor beta chain under discussion was sequenced for a study of blood T cell repertoires in COVID-19. Study overall: COVID-19 samples, acute and convalescent, were from the United States, Italy and Spain. PBMCs, B-cell-depleted T cells, or T cells were the source of the cDNA or gDNA that made up the material.

Authors' data handling: Estimated nucleated cell counts came from reference gene primer amplification. The repertoire was sequenced with immunoSEQ multiplex PCR; TCRdb's copy has only in-frame clones and lacks some. The DNA was the basis for D and trimming; V, J and clone size are from that table. The sample shows roughly 140,000 clones, roughly 80% of them seen only once. The V gene's germline CDR1 is SGHNT and CDR2 YYREEE (reference sequence). Trimming pared 5 bases from V and 0 bases from J, leaving 5 bases between. CDR3 length equals 13 residues. This TCR was recovered from a man in his 70s with acute or convalescent COVID-19. The rearrangement uses TRBV5-4 and TRBJ2-2; D ambiguous. The sample comprised peripheral blood. The CDR3 here is CASRPTNTGELFF. The CDR3 region has the DNA TGTGCCAGCAGGCCTACGAACACCGGGGAGCTGTTTTTT. Drawing the rest from reference TRBV5-4 and TRBJ2-2, the complete variable domain is ETGVTQSPTHLIKTRGQQVTLRCSSQSGHNTVSWYQQALGQGPQFIFQYYREEENGRGNFPPRFSGLQFPNYSSELNVNALELDDSALYLCASRPTNTGELFFGEGSRLTVL.